Listed here are 27 T cell receptor beta chains from one sample, sequenced in a study of T cell responses to AZD1222 COVID-19 vaccine. Profiling relied on immunoSEQ multiplex PCR, and the TCRdb table lists in-frame clones only, not all of them. The sample carries approximately 130,000 clones, roughly 87% recorded once. The material was peripheral blood, obtained 28 days after the second AZD1222 dose. These receptors originate from an adult who received the AZD1222 COVID-19 vaccine.

The chain's CDR3 is CASTLGWPGNTIYF. In nucleotides, the CDR3 is TGTGCCAGTACCCTGGGCTGGCCTGGAAACACCATATATTTT. The chain uses TRBV19 and TRBJ1-3; D remains unclear. Germline loops: CDR1 LNHDA, CDR2 SQIVND (reference sequence). This CDR3 is 14 amino acids long. V was trimmed by 7 bases and J by 2 bases, leaving 12 bases between them.

CDR3 coding DNA: TGTGCCACTTCAGGGAGCTCGGGGAGGAAGCAGTATTTT. It encodes CATSGSSGRKQYF. V usage is TRBV11-3 and J usage is TRBJ2-3; tentatively, D is TRBD2 (6 bases). With 10 bases removed from V and 11 bases from J, the gap between germline ends came to 22 bases. The V gene's germline CDR1 is SGHNT and CDR2 YENEEA. The CDR3 totals 13 residues.

The J gene is TRBJ1-2, the V gene TRBV19; D unclear. V was pared by 6 bases and J by 6 bases, with 11 bases between. Germline loops: CDR1 LNHDA, CDR2 SQIVND (reference sequence). The CDR3 length is 12 residues. The CDR3 spells CASSPGVDGYTF. In nucleotides, the CDR3 is TGTGCCAGTAGCCCGGGCGTCGATGGCTACACCTTC.

V gene TRBV27 combines with J gene TRBJ1-4; D gene ambiguous. The V end lost 0 bases, the J end lost 8 bases, and 7 bases lay between the germline ends. The CDR3 covers 13 residues. From germline, CDR1 is MNHEY and CDR2 SMNVEV (reference sequence). The chain's CDR3 is CASSLSRREKLFF. Written as DNA, the CDR3 is TGTGCCAGCAGTTTATCGCGGAGAGAAAAACTGTTTTTT.

The V call is TRBV7-9, the J call TRBJ1-3; D not certain. Germline V lookup: CDR1 SEHNR, CDR2 FQNEAQ (reference sequence). CDR3 length: 15 amino acids. V shed 2 bases and J shed 3 bases, with 11 bases lying between them. CDR3 residues: CASSLSGSDGNTIYF. CDR3 in DNA: TGTGCCAGCAGCTTAAGTGGAAGTGATGGAAACACCATATATTTT.

The CDR3 loop reads CASSLLQGGQPQHF. Here the CDR3 DNA reads TGTGCCAGCAGCCTCCTGCAGGGTGGGCAGCCCCAGCATTTT. The chain carries TRBV28 and TRBJ1-5; a possible D gene is TRBD1 (5 bases). V was pared by 6 bases and J by 7 bases, with 16 bases between. Germline values: CDR1 MDHEN, CDR2 SYDVKM. The CDR3 extends over 14 amino acids.

V usage is TRBV7-9 and J usage is TRBJ2-1, with 8 bases that match TRBD2. This CDR3 has 16 amino acids. V trimming: 5 bases; J trimming: 5 bases; junction bases outside the gene matches: 11. Germline V lookup: CDR1 SEHNR, CDR2 FQNEAQ (reference sequence). CDR3 in amino acids: CASSPSGGDFHNEQFF. Here the CDR3 DNA reads TGTGCCAGCAGCCCTTCGGGAGGGGACTTTCACAATGAGCAGTTCTTC.

This rearrangement joins TRBV28 to TRBJ2-5; D is perhaps TRBD1 or TRBD2 (6 bases each). Looked up from germline, CDR1 is MDHEN and CDR2 is SYDVKM. The CDR3 runs 15 residues. V shed 7 bases and J shed 2 bases, with 17 bases lying between them. As DNA, the CDR3 is TGTGCCAGCACTCTAAGGGGGACTTTACAAGAGACCCAGTACTTC. Translation gives CASTLRGTLQETQYF.

The chain joins TRBV4-1 to TRBJ2-2; TRBD2 aligns across 12 bases. CDR3 length: 18 amino acids. With 0 bases clipped from V and 5 bases from J, the junction kept 7 bases outside the gene matches. Germline CDR1 MGHRA, CDR2 YSYEKL. CDR3 protein: CASSQDGASGRGTGELFF. The DNA of the CDR3 is TGCGCCAGCAGCCAAGATGGTGCTAGCGGGAGGGGGACCGGGGAGCTGTTTTTT.

The chain is built from TRBV11-2 and TRBJ1-6, with a tentative D call TRBD1 (5 bases). Looked up from germline, CDR1 is SGHAT and CDR2 is FQNNGV. The CDR3 is made up of 15 amino acids. The V end was cut by 5 bases, the J end by 7 bases, with 15 bases between. DNA for the CDR3: TGTGCCAGCAGCCTACTGGGACGCTCAAATTCACCCCTCCACTTT. Translation gives CASSLLGRSNSPLHF.

The chain combines TRBV15 with TRBJ2-7, with 7 bases that match TRBD1. Germline V gene lookup returns CDR1 LNHNV and CDR2 YYDKDF (reference sequence). V shed 8 bases, J shed 4 bases, and the junction held 8 bases outside the gene matches. CDR3 size: 13 residues. The CDR3 sequence is CATPRDRGYEQYF. The DNA of the CDR3 is TGTGCCACCCCACGGGACAGAGGGTACGAGCAGTACTTC.

This clone was observed once. The chain couples TRBV7-3 to TRBJ1-6; D gene uncertain. CDR3 length: 13 amino acids. V was pared by 5 bases and J by 7 bases, with 9 bases between. CDR1 is SGHTA, CDR2 FQGTGA, per germline. The CDR3: CASSIRSNSPLHF. The CDR3 bases are TGTGCCAGCAGCATAAGATCGAATTCACCCCTCCACTTT.

V gene TRBV5-1 combines with J gene TRBJ2-5, with D possibly being TRBD1 (6 bases). Germline CDR1 reads SGHRS; CDR2 reads YFSETQ. V lost 4 bases and J 0 bases, leaving 13 bases between the germline ends. CDR3 length equals 15 residues. CDR3 in DNA: TGCGCCAGCAGCATACTCCGGGACAACCAAGAGACCCAGTACTTC. Protein: CASSILRDNQETQYF. The full variable domain, completed using reference TRBV5-1 and TRBJ2-5, is KAGVTQTPRYLIKTRGQQVTLSCSPISGHRSVSWYQQTPGQGLQFLFEYFSETQRNKGNFPGRFSGRQFSNSRSEMNVSTLELGDSALYLCASSILRDNQETQYFGPGTRLLVL.

V gene TRBV9 combines with J gene TRBJ1-4; TRBD1 agrees at 10 bases. The junction had 2 bases not matched to a gene; V was cut back by 4 bases and J by 8 bases. The CDR3 is 13 residues long. CDR1 and CDR2 from the germline V gene are SGDLS and YYNGEE. The CDR3 DNA reads TGTGCCAGCAGCCCGGGACAGGGGGAAAAACTGTTTTTT. This sequence encodes CASSPGQGEKLFF. Complete variable domain (other parts from reference TRBV9 and TRBJ1-4): DSGVTQTPKHLITATGQRVTLRCSPRSGDLSVYWYQQSLDQGLQFLIQYYNGEERAKGNILERFSAQQFPDLHSELNLSSLELGDSALYFCASSPGQGEKLFFGSGTQLSVL.

The rearrangement links TRBV5-1 to TRBJ2-3; 9 nucleotides agree with TRBD2. Germline-derived CDR1 and CDR2 are SGHRS and YFSETQ. This CDR3 comprises 15 residues. J was trimmed by 6 bases and V by 5 bases; bases with no gene match: 10. CDR3 nucleotide sequence: TGCGCCAGCAGGGGGTTAGCGGGAGCCCCGGATACGCAGTATTTT. Its translation: CASRGLAGAPDTQYF. Together with reference TRBV5-1 and TRBJ2-3, the CDR3 gives the full variable domain: KAGVTQTPRYLIKTRGQQVTLSCSPISGHRSVSWYQQTPGQGLQFLFEYFSETQRNKGNFPGRFSGRQFSNSRSEMNVSTLELGDSALYLCASRGLAGAPDTQYFGPGTRLTVL.

This rearrangement joins TRBV18 to TRBJ2-7, with TRBD1 matching 8 bases. The CDR3 runs to 14 residues. The germline V gene encodes CDR1 KGHSH and CDR2 LQKENI. Germline trimming cut 4 bases from V and 6 bases from J; bases unmatched to any gene: 8. DNA of the CDR3: TGTGCCAGCTCACGTGGACAGGGCTTGGGCGAGCAGTACTTC. Translating it yields CASSRGQGLGEQYF.

In DNA form, the CDR3 reads TGTGCCAGCAGCTTAGGGAGGGCGGGAGAAAAACTGTTTTTT. Translating it yields CASSLGRAGEKLFF. The rearrangement links TRBV11-2 to TRBJ1-4; D gene ambiguous. The CDR3 has 14 residues. Trimming took off 1 base at V and 8 bases at J, with 11 bases between the two ends. Germline lookup yields CDR1 SGHAT and CDR2 FQNNGV. The full variable domain, in which reference TRBV11-2 and TRBJ1-4 provide the parts outside the CDR3, is EAGVAQSPRYKIIEKRQSVAFWCNPISGHATLYWYQQILGQGPKLLIQFQNNGVVDDSQLPKDRFSAERLKGVDSTLKIQPAKLEDSAVYLCASSLGRAGEKLFFGSGTQLSVL.

This chain joins TRBV5-4 and TRBJ1-1; TRBD1 is a possible D gene (6 bases). Between the trimmed V and J ends, which lost 4 bases and 4 bases, there was a span of 14 bases. The CDR3 loop spans 14 amino acids. Germline V lookup: CDR1 SGHNT, CDR2 YYREEE (reference sequence). The DNA of the CDR3 is TGTGCCAGCAGCAGCCCGGACAGTACCACTGAAGCTTTCTTT. This translates into CASSSPDSTTEAFF.

This clone was found once. V usage is TRBV28 and J usage is TRBJ1-2, with D perhaps TRBD1 (5 bases). V was trimmed by 10 bases and J by 1 base, leaving 10 bases between them. This CDR3 region has 12 residues. Germline loops: CDR1 MDHEN, CDR2 SYDVKM. CDR3: CAIRGRNYGYTF. For the CDR3, the DNA is TGTGCCATTAGGGGTCGTAACTATGGCTACACCTTC.

This clone was seen once. The chain is built from TRBV27 and TRBJ2-7, with D unresolved. V was shortened by 3 bases and J by 4 bases, with 13 bases between the two germline ends. Looked up from germline, CDR1 is MNHEY and CDR2 is SMNVEV (reference sequence). The CDR3 length is 14 residues. Here the CDR3 reads CASSFGFRSYEQYF. The CDR3 nucleotides read TGTGCCAGCAGTTTCGGTTTCAGATCTTACGAGCAGTACTTC.

The chain recombines TRBV5-1 with TRBJ1-1; D is unclear. CDR1 SGHRS and CDR2 YFSETQ come from the germline V gene. There are 15 residues in the CDR3. V was pared by 6 bases and J by 3 bases, with 18 bases between. CDR3 in amino acids: CASKASFSSYTEAFF. CDR3 in DNA: TGCGCCAGCAAGGCCAGTTTCTCTTCGTACACTGAAGCTTTCTTT.

The chain carries TRBV18 and TRBJ1-4; D is uncertain. The germline V and J ends were trimmed by 2 bases and 8 bases, with 15 bases remaining between them. The CDR3 covers 15 residues. Germline CDR1 KGHSH, CDR2 LQKENI. CDR3 residues: CASSPGGSMREKLFF. In nucleotides, the CDR3 is TGTGCCAGCTCACCAGGAGGGAGTATGCGGGAAAAACTGTTTTTT.

The chain is built from TRBV29-1 and TRBJ2-5; D may correspond to TRBD1 or TRBD2 (5 bases each). V was shortened by 7 bases and J by 12 bases, with 15 bases between the two germline ends. This CDR3 spans 10 amino acids. CDR1 and CDR2 from the germline V gene are SQVTM and ANQGSEA. CDR3 sequence reads: CSARPGREYF. CDR3 nucleotides: TGCAGCGCAAGGCCGGGACGGGAGTACTTC.

The V call is TRBV6-5, the J call TRBJ1-3; D gene uncertain. V was pared by 9 bases and J by 4 bases, with 13 bases between. CDR1 is MNHEY, CDR2 SVGAGI, per germline. This CDR3 region has 13 residues. The chain's CDR3 is CASSRGSGNTIYF. The CDR3 nucleotides read TGTGCCAGTTCCCGAGGGTCAGGAAACACCATATATTTT.

The chain couples TRBV15 to TRBJ1-2; weak D call: TRBD1 (6 bases). The germline V and J ends were trimmed by 0 bases and 8 bases, with 10 bases remaining between them. Germline values: CDR1 LNHNV, CDR2 YYDKDF (reference sequence). The CDR3 covers 13 residues. The CDR3 region has the DNA TGTGCCACCAGCAGAGACAGGGGAGACGGCTACACCTTC. Residues: CATSRDRGDGYTF.

V and J are TRBV7-8 and TRBJ1-5; possibly TRBD1 for D (6 bases). V was trimmed by 8 bases and J by 7 bases, leaving 15 bases between them. This CDR3 contains 13 residues. Per the germline V gene, CDR1 is SGHVS and CDR2 is FQNEAQ. As DNA, the CDR3 is TGTGCCAGCGCGGGGGGGGCCGGGCAGCCCCAGCATTTT. Translated: CASAGGAGQPQHF. The full variable domain, in which reference TRBV7-8 and TRBJ1-5 provide the parts outside the CDR3, is GAGVSQSPRYKVAKRGQDVALRCDPISGHVSLFWYQQALGQGPEFLTYFQNEAQLDKSGLPSDRFFAERPEGSVSTLKIQRTQQEDSAVYLCASAGGAGQPQHFGDGTRLSIL.

The V gene is TRBV7-9, the J gene TRBJ2-2; D tentatively reads TRBD1 or TRBD2 (6 bases each). Trimming stripped 11 bases from V and 0 bases from J, with 19 bases between. The CDR3 is 16 amino acids. CDR1 and CDR2 from the germline V gene are SEHNR and FQNEAQ (reference sequence). For the CDR3, the DNA is TGTGCCGGCCAATGGTCGGGGGCCTCGAACACCGGGGAGCTGTTTTTT. It translates to CAGQWSGASNTGELFF. The full variable domain, its missing parts supplied by reference TRBV7-9 and TRBJ2-2, is DTGVSQNPRHKITKRGQNVTFRCDPISEHNRLYWYRQTLGQGPEFLTYFQNEAQLEKSRLLSDRFSAERPKGSFSTLEIQRTEQGDSAMYLCAGQWSGASNTGELFFGEGSRLTVL.